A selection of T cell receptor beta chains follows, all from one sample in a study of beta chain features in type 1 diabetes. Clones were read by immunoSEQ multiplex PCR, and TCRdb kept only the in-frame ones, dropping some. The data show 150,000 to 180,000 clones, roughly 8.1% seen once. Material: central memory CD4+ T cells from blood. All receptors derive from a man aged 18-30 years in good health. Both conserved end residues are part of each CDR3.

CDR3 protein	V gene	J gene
CASSLDQSGNEQFF	TRBV11-2	TRBJ2-1
CASSVRGFGELFF	TRBV9	TRBJ2-2
CASSLGVEGGANTIYF	TRBV7-2	TRBJ1-3
CAIRGGVNYPYEQYF	TRBV10-3	TRBJ2-7
CASSEEGAATQYF	TRBV6-1	TRBJ2-3
CASSPRWGVTEAFF	TRBV7-2	TRBJ1-1
CASSLGPSPNYGYTF	TRBV7-8	TRBJ1-2
CASSPDTYRVQPQHF	TRBV27	TRBJ1-5
CASSLPPRGETQYF	TRBV6-6	TRBJ2-5
CAISEGPTIRNEQFF	TRBV10-3	TRBJ2-1
CASSRDRGSYNEQFF	TRBV27	TRBJ2-1
CATSGTGGTNYGYTF	TRBV15	TRBJ1-2
CSVSGRRGTGELFF	TRBV29-1	TRBJ2-2
CASSVTSGGVTDTQYF	TRBV19	TRBJ2-3
CASSRGGTRYNEQFF	TRBV7-8	TRBJ2-1
CASSLGTGLGYEQYF	TRBV7-2	TRBJ2-7
CASSLGPSADTEAFF	TRBV5-6	TRBJ1-1
CASSLERSTDTQYF	TRBV5-1	TRBJ2-3
CASSFGPGAKNIQYF	TRBV6-5	TRBJ2-4
CASSLVSVGEAPRELFF	TRBV7-2	TRBJ2-2
CACPLAAVTGELFF	TRBV30	TRBJ2-2
CASSQRGGPHTEAFF	TRBV28	TRBJ1-1
CASRQGSLTDTQYF	TRBV5-4	TRBJ2-3
CASSLDQGSTEAFF	TRBV7-2	TRBJ1-1